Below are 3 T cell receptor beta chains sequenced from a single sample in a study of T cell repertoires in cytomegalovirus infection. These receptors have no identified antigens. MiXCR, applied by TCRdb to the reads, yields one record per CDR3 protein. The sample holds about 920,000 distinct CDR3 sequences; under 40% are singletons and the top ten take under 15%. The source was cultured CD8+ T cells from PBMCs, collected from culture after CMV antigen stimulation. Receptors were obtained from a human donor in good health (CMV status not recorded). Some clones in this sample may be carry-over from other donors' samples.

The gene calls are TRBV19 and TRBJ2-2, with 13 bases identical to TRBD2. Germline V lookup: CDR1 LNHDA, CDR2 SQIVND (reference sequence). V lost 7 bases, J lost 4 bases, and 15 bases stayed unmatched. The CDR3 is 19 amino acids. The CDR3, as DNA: TGTGCCAGTACCACTTCGGCACTAGCGGGGGGGCGATTCACCGGGGAGCTGTTTTTT. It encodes CASTTSALAGGRFTGELFF.

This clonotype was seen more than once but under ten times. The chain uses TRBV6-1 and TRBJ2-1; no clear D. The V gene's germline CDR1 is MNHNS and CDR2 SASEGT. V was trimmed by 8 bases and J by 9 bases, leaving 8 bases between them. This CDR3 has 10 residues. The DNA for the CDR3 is TGTGCCAGCTCTTGGACTGAGCAGTTCTTC. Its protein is CASSWTEQFF.

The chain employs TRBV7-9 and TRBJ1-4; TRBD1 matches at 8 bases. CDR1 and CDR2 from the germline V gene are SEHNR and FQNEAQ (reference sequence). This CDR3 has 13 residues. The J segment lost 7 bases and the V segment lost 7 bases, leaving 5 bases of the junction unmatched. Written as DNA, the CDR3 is TGTGCCAGCACCATTGACAGGGGTGAAAAACTGTTTTTT. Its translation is CASTIDRGEKLFF.